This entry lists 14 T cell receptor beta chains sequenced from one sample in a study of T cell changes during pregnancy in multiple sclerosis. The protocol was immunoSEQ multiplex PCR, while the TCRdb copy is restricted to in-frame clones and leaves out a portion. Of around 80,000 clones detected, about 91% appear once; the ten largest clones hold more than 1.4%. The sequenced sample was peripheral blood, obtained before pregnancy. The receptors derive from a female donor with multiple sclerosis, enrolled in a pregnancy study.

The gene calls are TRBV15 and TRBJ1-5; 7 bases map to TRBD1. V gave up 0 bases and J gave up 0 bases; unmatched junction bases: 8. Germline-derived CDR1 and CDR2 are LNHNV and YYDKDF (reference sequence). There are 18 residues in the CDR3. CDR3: CATSRDRTGDYSNQPQHF. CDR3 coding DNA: TGTGCCACCAGCAGAGATCGGACAGGAGATTATAGCAATCAGCCCCAGCATTTT. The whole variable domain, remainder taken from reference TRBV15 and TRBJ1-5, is DAMVIQNPRYQVTQFGKPVTLSCSQTLNHNVMYWYQQKSSQAPKLLFHYYDKDFNNEADTPDNFQSRRPNTSFCFLDIRSPGLGDTAMYLCATSRDRTGDYSNQPQHFGDGTRLSIL.

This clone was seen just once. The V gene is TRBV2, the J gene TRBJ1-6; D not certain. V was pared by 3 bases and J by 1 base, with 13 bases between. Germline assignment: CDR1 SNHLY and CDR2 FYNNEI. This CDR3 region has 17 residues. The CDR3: CASSERQRSSYNSPLHF. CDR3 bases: TGTGCCAGCAGTGAGCGTCAGAGGTCATCCTATAATTCACCCCTCCACTTT. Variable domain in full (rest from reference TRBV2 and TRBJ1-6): EPEVTQTPSHQVTQMGQEVILRCVPISNHLYFYWYRQILGQKVEFLVSFYNNEISEKSEIFDDQFSVERPDGSNFTLKIRSTKLEDSAMYFCASSERQRSSYNSPLHFGNGTRLTVT.

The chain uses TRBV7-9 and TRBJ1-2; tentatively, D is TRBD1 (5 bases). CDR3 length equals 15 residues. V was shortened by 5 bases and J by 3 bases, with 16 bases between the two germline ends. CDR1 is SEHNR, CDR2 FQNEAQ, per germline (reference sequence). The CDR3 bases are TGTGCCAGCAGCGTCTCGTGGGGCGCCGACTATGGCTACACCTTC. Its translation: CASSVSWGADYGYTF.

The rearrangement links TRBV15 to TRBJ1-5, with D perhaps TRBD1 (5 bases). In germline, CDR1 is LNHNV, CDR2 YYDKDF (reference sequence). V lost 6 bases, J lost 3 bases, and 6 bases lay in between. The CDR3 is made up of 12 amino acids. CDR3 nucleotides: TGTGCCACCAGGACAGTCAATCAGCCCCAGCATTTT. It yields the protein CATRTVNQPQHF.

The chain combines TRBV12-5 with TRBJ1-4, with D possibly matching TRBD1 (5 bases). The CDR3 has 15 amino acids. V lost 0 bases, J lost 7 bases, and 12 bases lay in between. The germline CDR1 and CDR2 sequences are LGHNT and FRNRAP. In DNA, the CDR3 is TGTGCTAGTGGTTTGGTACTGGGGCGCGGTGAAAAACTGTTTTTT. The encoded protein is CASGLVLGRGEKLFF. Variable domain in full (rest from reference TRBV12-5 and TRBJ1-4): DARVTQTPRHKVTEMGQEVTMRCQPILGHNTVFWYRQTMMQGLELLAYFRNRAPLDDSGMPKDRFSAEMPDATLATLKIQPSEPRDSAVYFCASGLVLGRGEKLFFGSGTQLSVL.

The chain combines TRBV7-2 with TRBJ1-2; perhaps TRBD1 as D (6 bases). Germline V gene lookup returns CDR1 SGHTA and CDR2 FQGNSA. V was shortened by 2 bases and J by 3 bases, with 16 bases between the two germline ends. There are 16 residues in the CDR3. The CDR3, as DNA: TGTGCCAGCAGCTTAATATCGGGGGGCCAGGACTATGGCTACACCTTC. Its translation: CASSLISGGQDYGYTF.

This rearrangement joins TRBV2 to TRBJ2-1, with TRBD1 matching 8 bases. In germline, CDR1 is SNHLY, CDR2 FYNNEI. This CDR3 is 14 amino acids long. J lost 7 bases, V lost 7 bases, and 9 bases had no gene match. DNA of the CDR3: TGTGCCAGCATGCTGACAGGGGCTTGGAATGAGCAGTTCTTC. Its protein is CASMLTGAWNEQFF.

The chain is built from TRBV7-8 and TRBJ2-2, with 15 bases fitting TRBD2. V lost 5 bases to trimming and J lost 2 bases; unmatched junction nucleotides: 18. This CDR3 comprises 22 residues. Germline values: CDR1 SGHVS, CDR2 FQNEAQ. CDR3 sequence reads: CASSLLPQRTSGGVPNTGELFF. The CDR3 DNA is TGTGCCAGCAGCCTACTCCCCCAACGGACTAGCGGGGGGGTACCCAACACCGGGGAGCTGTTTTTT.

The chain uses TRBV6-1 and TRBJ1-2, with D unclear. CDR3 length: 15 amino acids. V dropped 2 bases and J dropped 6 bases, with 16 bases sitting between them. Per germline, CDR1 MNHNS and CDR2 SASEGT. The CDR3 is CASSEPVGSLDGYTF. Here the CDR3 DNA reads TGTGCCAGCAGTGAACCCGTGGGGAGTTTGGATGGCTACACCTTC.

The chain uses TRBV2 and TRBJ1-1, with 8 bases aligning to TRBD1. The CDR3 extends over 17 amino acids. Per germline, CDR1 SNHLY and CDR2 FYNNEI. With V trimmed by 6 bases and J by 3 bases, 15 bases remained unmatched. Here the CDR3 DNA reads TGTGCCAGCAGACTCCAGACAGGGGTGGTGGGGGACACTGAAGCTTTCTTT. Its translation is CASRLQTGVVGDTEAFF.

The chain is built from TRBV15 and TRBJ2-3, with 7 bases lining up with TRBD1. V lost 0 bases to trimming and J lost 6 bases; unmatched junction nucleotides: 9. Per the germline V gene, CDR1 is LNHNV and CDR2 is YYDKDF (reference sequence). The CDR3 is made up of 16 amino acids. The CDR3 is CATSRERDSVRDTQYF. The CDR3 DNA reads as TGTGCCACCAGCAGAGAGAGGGACAGCGTTAGGGATACGCAGTATTTT.

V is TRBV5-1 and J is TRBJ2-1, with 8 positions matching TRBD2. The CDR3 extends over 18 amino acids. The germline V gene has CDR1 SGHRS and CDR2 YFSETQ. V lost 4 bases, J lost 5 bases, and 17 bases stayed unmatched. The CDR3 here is CASSGGLERRGAHNEQFF. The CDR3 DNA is TGCGCCAGCAGCGGAGGACTTGAGAGGCGGGGGGCCCACAATGAGCAGTTCTTC. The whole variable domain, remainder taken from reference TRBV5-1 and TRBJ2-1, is KAGVTQTPRYLIKTRGQQVTLSCSPISGHRSVSWYQQTPGQGLQFLFEYFSETQRNKGNFPGRFSGRQFSNSRSEMNVSTLELGDSALYLCASSGGLERRGAHNEQFFGPGTRLTVL.

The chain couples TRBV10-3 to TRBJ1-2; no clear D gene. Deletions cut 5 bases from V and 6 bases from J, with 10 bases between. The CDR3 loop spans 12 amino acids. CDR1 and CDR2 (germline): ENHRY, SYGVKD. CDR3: CAISTEEDGYTF. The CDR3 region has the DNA TGTGCCATCAGTACCGAAGAGGATGGCTACACCTTC.

The CDR3 here is CASSGGQGVSYEQYF. The CDR3 bases are TGTGCCAGCAGTGGGGGACAGGGGGTTTCCTACGAGCAGTACTTC. The chain recombines TRBV6-5 with TRBJ2-7, with 11 bases aligning to TRBD1. This CDR3 is built from 15 residues. V gave up 5 bases and J gave up 1 base; unmatched junction bases: 4. Germline lookup yields CDR1 MNHEY and CDR2 SVGAGI.